The 9 T cell receptor beta chains below were found in one sample sequenced in a study of blood T cell repertoires in COVID-19. This table comes from immunoSEQ multiplex PCR, and its TCRdb copy is limited to in-frame clones, with some not included. The sample carries about 160,000 clones, around 90% recorded once. The sequenced sample consisted of peripheral blood. These TCRs come from a woman aged 60-70 years with active or convalescent COVID-19.

The V call is TRBV2, the J call TRBJ2-5; TRBD2 matches 14 bases. This CDR3 spans 16 amino acids. V lost 3 bases to trimming and J lost 3 bases; unmatched junction nucleotides: 3. Germline CDR1 reads SNHLY; CDR2 reads FYNNEI. The CDR3 reads CASSDWGLAGEETQYF. In DNA, the CDR3 is TGTGCCAGCAGTGACTGGGGACTAGCGGGGGAAGAGACCCAGTACTTC.

This clone showed up just once. This chain links TRBV25-1 with TRBJ2-1; 12 positions agree with TRBD2. Per germline, CDR1 MGHDK and CDR2 SYGVNS. V was clipped by 3 bases and J by 8 bases; unmatched bases: 2. CDR3 length: 14 residues. CDR3: CASSETSGGDEQFF. DNA of the CDR3: TGTGCCAGCAGTGAGACTAGCGGGGGAGATGAGCAGTTCTTC.

The J gene is TRBJ1-2, the V gene TRBV6-2 or TRBV6-3; a possible D gene is TRBD1 (6 bases). V lost 5 bases to trimming and J lost 7 bases, with 14 bases between them. The germline V gene has CDR1 MNHEY and CDR2 SVGEGT. This CDR3 is 13 amino acids long. The CDR3 region is CASSNRVPLGYTF. CDR3 nucleotide sequence: TGTGCCAGCAGTAACAGGGTCCCTCTTGGCTACACCTTC.

This clone occurred once. This CDR3 is CASSHTIRGYEQYF. CDR3 DNA: TGTGCCAGCAGCCACACGATCCGCGGGTACGAGCAGTACTTC. The chain joins TRBV3-1 (or the pseudogene TRBV3-2) to TRBJ2-7; possibly TRBD2 for D (5 bases). V gave up 3 bases and J gave up 4 bases, with 13 bases separating them. The CDR3 sequence is 14 residues long. Germline values: CDR1 LGHDT, CDR2 YNNKEL (reference sequence).

This chain joins TRBV9 and TRBJ2-1; 11 bases fit TRBD2. V was pared by 7 bases and J by 0 bases, with 6 bases of the junction left unmatched. Germline CDR1 reads SGDLS; CDR2 reads YYNGEE. There are 16 residues in the CDR3. In DNA, the CDR3 is TGTGCCAGCGGGGGGACTAGCGGTAGCTCCTACAATGAGCAGTTCTTC. Amino acids: CASGGTSGSSYNEQFF.

The chain couples TRBV6-2 or TRBV6-3 to TRBJ2-1, with TRBD2 identical over 7 bases. The CDR3 sequence is 16 residues long. In germline, CDR1 is MNHEY, CDR2 SVGEGT. After removal of 2 bases from V and 2 bases from J, the junction contained 6 bases not matched to a gene. The CDR3, as DNA: TGTGCCAGCAGTTACGTCTCCGGGGGGACCTACAATGAGCAGTTCTTC. This codes for CASSYVSGGTYNEQFF.

This clone was found a few times. This sequence joins TRBV6-4 and TRBJ1-1; D gene ambiguous. CDR1 MRHNA and CDR2 SNTAGT come from the germline V gene. V was trimmed by 2 bases and J by 2 bases, leaving 6 bases between them. The CDR3 has 13 amino acids. The CDR3 is CASSDRANTEAFF. As DNA, the CDR3 is TGTGCCAGCAGTGACCGAGCAAACACTGAAGCTTTCTTT.

This clone has just a few counts. The chain has TRBV10-3 and TRBJ1-1; D unclear. Per the germline V gene, CDR1 is ENHRY and CDR2 is SYGVKD. V dropped 1 base and J dropped 5 bases, with 14 bases sitting between them. The CDR3 spans 15 residues. This CDR3 is CAISEFEGARTEAFF. DNA of the CDR3: TGTGCCATCAGTGAGTTCGAGGGCGCGAGGACTGAAGCTTTCTTT.

This sequence joins TRBV19 and TRBJ1-6; TRBD1 might be the D (5 bases). The CDR3 sequence is 14 residues long. Germline V gives CDR1 LNHDA, CDR2 SQIVND (reference sequence). With 4 bases removed from V and 5 bases from J, the gap between germline ends came to 9 bases. The chain's CDR3 is CASSRTRDNSPLHF. DNA of the CDR3: TGTGCCAGTAGTAGGACACGAGATAATTCACCCCTCCACTTT.